The 8 T cell receptor beta chains given below trace back to one sample, sequenced in a study of vaccination effects on CD4 cells after COVID-19. For these receptors, no antigen is known. Before sequencing took place, the ViraFEST assay used viral peptide pools to expand antigen-specific CD4+ T cells. Isolating CD4+ T cells followed approximately nine days of culture. Each participant was given two doses of one vaccine (BNT162b2 or mRNA-1273). The repertoire was sequenced with immunoSEQ multiplex PCR; TCRdb's copy has only in-frame clones and lacks some. The table lists fewer than 50,000 clones, approximately 82% of them singletons. The starting material was CD4+ T cells from PBMCs cultured with HCoV-NL63 spike peptides, obtained after COVID-19 vaccination. Source of these receptors: a human donor who received a COVID-19 vaccine. Some clones in this sample may be carry-over from other donors' samples.

The J gene is TRBJ2-4, the V gene TRBV6-5, with D perhaps being TRBD1 or TRBD2 (5 bases each). V gave up 5 bases and J gave up 1 base, with 9 bases separating them. The CDR3 consists of 14 residues. CDR1 is MNHEY and CDR2 is SVGAGI in the germline V gene. The DNA for the CDR3 is TGTGCCAGCAGTCCCCGGGGCGCCAAAAACATTCAGTACTTC. This encodes CASSPRGAKNIQYF.

This chain links TRBV7-2 with TRBJ2-7, with D perhaps matching TRBD2 (5 bases). Between the trimmed V and J ends, which lost 2 bases and 1 base, there was a span of 12 bases. CDR1 is SGHTA, CDR2 FQGNSA, per germline. The CDR3 loop spans 15 amino acids. The CDR3 sequence: CASSLRAGGSYEQYV. The CDR3 DNA reads TGTGCCAGCAGCTTACGCGCGGGTGGGTCCTACGAGCAGTACGTC.

This clone was seen more than once but under ten times. This chain joins TRBV4-1 and TRBJ2-1; unclear D gene. V was cut by 3 bases and J by 8 bases, with 17 bases left in between. Looked up from germline, CDR1 is MGHRA and CDR2 is YSYEKL. CDR3 length: 15 amino acids. The CDR3 coding sequence is TGCGCCAGCAGCCAGCAGGTTATCGTTACGGATGAGCAGTTCTTC. Protein: CASSQQVIVTDEQFF.

About this clone: At one of its ends the junction is not consistent with the germline gene, which may arise from a read error. The rearrangement links TRBV5-1 to TRBJ1-1; 9 positions agree with TRBD1. The germline V gene encodes CDR1 SGHRS and CDR2 YFSETQ. The CDR3 spans 13 residues. The CDR3 spells CASSPSPGTGRKF. CDR3 nucleotides: TGCGCCAGCAGCCCCAGCCCCGGGACAGGGAGAAAATTT. Combining the CDR3 with reference TRBV5-1 and TRBJ1-1 gives the whole variable domain KAGVTQTPRYLIKTRGQQVTLSCSPISGHRSVSWYQQTPGQGLQFLFEYFSETQRNKGNFPGRFSGRQFSNSRSEMNVSTLELGDSALYLCASSPSPGTGRKFGQGTRLTVV.

The chain joins TRBV2 to TRBJ2-7; TRBD1 agrees at 8 bases. This CDR3 is built from 13 residues. Germline CDR1 is SNHLY and CDR2 is FYNNEI. The CDR3 sequence is CASRGSYGTGFPV. In DNA, the CDR3 is TGTGCCAGCAGGGGTAGTTACGGGACAGGTTTCCCCGTC.

The rearrangement uses TRBV3-1 (or the pseudogene TRBV3-2) and TRBJ1-2, with 7 bases fitting TRBD1. CDR1 LGHDT and CDR2 YNNKEL come from the germline V gene (reference sequence). There are 14 residues in the CDR3. Losses at the gene ends were 2 bases for V and 4 bases for J; bases not matched to a gene: 4. The CDR3, as DNA: TGTGCCAGCAGCCAAAGGAACAGGGGCTATGGCTACACCTTC. Encoded protein: CASSQRNRGYGYTF.

This chain connects TRBV7-2 to TRBJ1-4; the match to TRBD1 covers 11 bases. V trimming: 1 base; J trimming: 4 bases; junction bases outside the gene matches: 2. In germline, CDR1 is SGHTA, CDR2 FQGNSA. The CDR3 length is 16 residues. The CDR3 nucleotides read TGTGCCAGCAGCTTAGTAGGGACAGGGGGTAATGAAAAACTGTTTTTT. Amino acid sequence: CASSLVGTGGNEKLFF.

This clone was seen a handful of times. The chain is built from TRBV5-4 and TRBJ1-4, with D tentatively TRBD1 (5 bases). The CDR3 is 17 residues long. The germline CDR1 and CDR2 sequences are SGHNT and YYREEE (reference sequence). V was cut by 3 bases and J by 5 bases, with 20 bases left in between. The CDR3 DNA follows: TGTGCCAGCAGCTCACGCCGAAGACAGTTACTCAATGAAAAACTGTTTTTT. It encodes CASSSRRRQLLNEKLFF.